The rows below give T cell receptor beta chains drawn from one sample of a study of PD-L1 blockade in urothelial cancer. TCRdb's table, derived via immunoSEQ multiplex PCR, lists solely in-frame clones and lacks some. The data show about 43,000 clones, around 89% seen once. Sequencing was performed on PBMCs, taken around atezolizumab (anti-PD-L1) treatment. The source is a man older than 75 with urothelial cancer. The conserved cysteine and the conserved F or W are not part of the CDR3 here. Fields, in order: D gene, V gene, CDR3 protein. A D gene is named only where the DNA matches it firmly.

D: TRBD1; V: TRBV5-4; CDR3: ASSFSPTGTAGYT
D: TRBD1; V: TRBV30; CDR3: ACNGQGQPYEQY
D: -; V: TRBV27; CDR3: ASSQQGSDMINEQF
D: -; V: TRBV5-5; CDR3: ASSSDSGVSYNEQF
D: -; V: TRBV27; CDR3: ASSPLPRTAGLYNEQF
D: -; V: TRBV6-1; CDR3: ASTGGTTNEKLF
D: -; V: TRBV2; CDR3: ASRSSWVSGETQY
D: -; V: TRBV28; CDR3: ASSFRVPEKLF
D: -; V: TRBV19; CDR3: ASRTGGVNEKLF
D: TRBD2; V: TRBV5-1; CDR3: ASSLGTSGRGMEETQY
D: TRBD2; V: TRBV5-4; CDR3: ASSPRGAGGPGGELF
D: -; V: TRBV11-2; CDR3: ASTLGVRVNEQY
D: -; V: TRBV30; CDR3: AYNRRGSNEKLF
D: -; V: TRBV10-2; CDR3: ATPLDSTGELF
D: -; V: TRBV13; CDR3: ASRAVRLGALNEKLF
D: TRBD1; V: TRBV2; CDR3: ASRDRGPVYGYT
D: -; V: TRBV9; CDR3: ASSRLAASTDTQY
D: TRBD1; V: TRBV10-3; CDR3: ASSGTENQPQH
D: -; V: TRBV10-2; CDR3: ASTSTIGNQPQH
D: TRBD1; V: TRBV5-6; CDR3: ASSSWTGGTGELF
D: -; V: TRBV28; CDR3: ASSLRVTEAF
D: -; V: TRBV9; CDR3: ASSVDPGLGEQY
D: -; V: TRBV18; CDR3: ASSPPGAGEQF
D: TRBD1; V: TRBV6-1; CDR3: ASSEAFTRGRFEKLF